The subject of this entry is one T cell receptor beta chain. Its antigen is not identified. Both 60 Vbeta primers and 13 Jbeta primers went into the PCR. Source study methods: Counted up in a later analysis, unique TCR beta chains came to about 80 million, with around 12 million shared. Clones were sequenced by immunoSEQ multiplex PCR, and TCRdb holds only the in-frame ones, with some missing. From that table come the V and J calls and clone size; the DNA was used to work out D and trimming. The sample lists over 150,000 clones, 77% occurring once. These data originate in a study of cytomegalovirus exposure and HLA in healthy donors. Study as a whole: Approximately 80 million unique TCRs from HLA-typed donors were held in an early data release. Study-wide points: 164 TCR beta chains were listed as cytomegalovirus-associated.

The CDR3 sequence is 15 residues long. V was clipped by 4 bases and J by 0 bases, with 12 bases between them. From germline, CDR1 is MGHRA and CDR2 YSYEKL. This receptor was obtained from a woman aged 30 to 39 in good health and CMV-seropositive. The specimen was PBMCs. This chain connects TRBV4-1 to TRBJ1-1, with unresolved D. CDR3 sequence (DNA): TGCGCCAGCAGCCCATTCGGGATTTTGAACACTGAAGCTTTCTTT. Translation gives CASSPFGILNTEAFF.